This section outlines one T cell receptor (beta chain) sequence together with its context. Its target is not known. Investigators merged groups given second doses at roughly 4 or roughly 12 weeks. The data were obtained in a study of T cell responses to AZD1222 COVID-19 vaccine. Regarding the study as a whole: Spike-specific TCR repertoires showed rising breadth and depth after two AZD1222 doses. Females made up more of the donors, who were largely white British, and clonal diversity may have come out too low. There were vaccine-associated CD4 TCRs across spike, dominant at 160-218 and 743-854.

Trimming removed 4 bases from V and 6 bases from J, with 10 bases in between. The CDR3 is 13 amino acids. Per germline, CDR1 MNHEY and CDR2 SVGAGI. Sequencing used immunoSEQ multiplex PCR; TCRdb keeps in-frame clones, though not all of them. The table shows approximately 110,000 clones, with more than 70% occurring only once. Sequencing used peripheral blood, obtained 28 days after the second AZD1222 dose. The V call is TRBV6-5, the J call TRBJ1-5; D is ambiguous. This sequence was found in an adult who received the AZD1222 COVID-19 vaccine. Here the CDR3 DNA reads TGTGCCAGCAGTTCTCTTAATTTTCAGCCCCAGCATTTT. Residues: CASSSLNFQPQHF.